These 14 T cell receptor beta chains were all obtained from the same sample, sequenced in a study of shared clonotypes between healthy human individuals. Generated by immunoSEQ multiplex PCR, the TCRdb table keeps only in-frame clones and is missing some. The sample lists more than 550,000 clones, 90% seen once, with 30% to 35% in the top ten. The specimen was memory CD8+ T cells from PBMCs. Subset given: CD45RO+ cells pooled with CCR7-negative TemRA cells. These receptors were taken from a man younger than 30 in good health. Some clones in this sample may be carry-over from other donors' samples.

V usage is TRBV28 and J usage is TRBJ2-7; D perhaps matches TRBD1 (5 bases). The CDR3 is 13 amino acids. Germline lookup yields CDR1 MDHEN and CDR2 SYDVKM. Trimming removed 7 bases at V and 0 bases at J, with 10 bases between. This chain's CDR3 is CASNWGSSYEQYF. The CDR3, as DNA: TGTGCCAGCAATTGGGGCAGCTCCTACGAGCAGTACTTC.

This chain joins TRBV19 and TRBJ2-1; 9 nucleotides match TRBD2. V shed 7 bases, J shed 2 bases, and the junction held 3 bases outside the gene matches. The CDR3 length is 14 residues. Germline V gene data show CDR1 as LNHDA and CDR2 as SQIVND (reference sequence). Here the CDR3 reads CASNPSGAYNEQFF. The CDR3 DNA follows: TGTGCCAGTAACCCTAGCGGGGCCTACAATGAGCAGTTCTTC.

This clone appeared a single time. The CDR3 sequence: CSPGQGTEAFF. DNA for the CDR3: TGCAGCCCCGGACAGGGGACTGAAGCTTTCTTT. The rearrangement joins TRBV29-1 to TRBJ1-1, with 9 bases matching TRBD1. Germline V gene lookup returns CDR1 SQVTM and CDR2 ANQGSEA. The CDR3 length is 11 residues. With V trimmed by 8 bases and J by 5 bases, 3 bases remained unmatched. Drawing the rest from reference TRBV29-1 and TRBJ1-1, the complete variable domain is SAVISQKPSRDICQRGTSLTIQCQVDSQVTMMFWYRQQPGQSLTLIATANQGSEATYESGFVIDKFPISRPNLTFSTLTVSNMSPEDSSIYLCSPGQGTEAFFGQGTRLTVV.

This chain joins TRBV6-6 and TRBJ2-5; no reliable D call. This CDR3 region has 13 residues. V was shortened by 8 bases and J by 9 bases, with 19 bases between the two germline ends. CDR1 is MNHNY and CDR2 is SVGAGI in the germline V gene (reference sequence). The DNA of the CDR3 is TGTGCCAGCGCGGACCGCCAGCAAGGAGCCCAGTACTTC. It translates to CASADRQQGAQYF.

This clone came up once. The J gene is TRBJ2-7, the V gene TRBV28, with a possible D match to TRBD2 (6 bases). Germline CDR1 MDHEN, CDR2 SYDVKM. Trimming removed 1 base at V and 2 bases at J, with 12 bases between. The CDR3 runs to 15 residues. CDR3 DNA sequence: TGTGCCAGCAGTTTATTTCCCGGGAGTACCTACGAGCAGTACTTC. Protein product: CASSLFPGSTYEQYF.

The gene calls are TRBV6-5 and TRBJ1-2; D unclear. V was cut by 0 bases and J by 6 bases, with 14 bases left in between. Germline V gene lookup returns CDR1 MNHEY and CDR2 SVGAGI. The CDR3 spans 15 residues. The CDR3 spells CASSYSWDGTDGYTF. In DNA form, the CDR3 reads TGTGCCAGCAGTTACTCGTGGGATGGCACAGATGGCTACACCTTC.

A few counts support this clone. This chain connects TRBV7-9 to TRBJ1-1, with 11 bases lining up with TRBD1. Trimming at V came to 5 bases and at J to 4 bases, leaving 9 bases not matched to a gene. CDR3 length: 16 amino acids. The V gene's germline CDR1 is SEHNR and CDR2 FQNEAQ (reference sequence). The CDR3 loop is CASSPRTGGPGTEAFF. The CDR3 bases are TGTGCCAGCAGCCCAAGGACAGGGGGCCCGGGCACTGAAGCTTTCTTT.

The chain uses TRBV7-3 and TRBJ2-3; the match to TRBD2 covers 13 bases. CDR1 and CDR2 from the germline V gene are SGHTA and FQGTGA. Unmatched junction bases numbered 3, after V lost 5 bases and J lost 4 bases. The CDR3 spans 15 residues. The CDR3 protein is CASSRTSGRSDTQYF. In DNA form, the CDR3 reads TGTGCCAGCAGCCGGACTAGCGGGAGATCAGATACGCAGTATTTT.

This sequence joins TRBV29-1 and TRBJ2-1; the match to TRBD2 covers 10 bases. This CDR3 is 13 amino acids long. The trim removed 3 bases at V and 7 bases at J, leaving 3 bases unmatched. Per germline, CDR1 SQVTM and CDR2 ANQGSEA. The CDR3 region is CSVDDSGRNEQFF. The CDR3 coding sequence is TGCAGCGTTGATGATAGCGGGAGGAATGAGCAGTTCTTC.

Points on this clone: Other DNA sequences in this specimen translate into the identical CDR3. The chain joins TRBV27 to TRBJ2-4, with D unresolved. Germline V lookup: CDR1 MNHEY, CDR2 SMNVEV (reference sequence). The CDR3 is made up of 13 amino acids. The V and J ends lost 4 bases and 0 bases respectively, with 4 bases between them. This chain's CDR3 is CASSSLAKNIQYF. The DNA of the CDR3 is TGTGCCAGCAGTTCACTAGCCAAAAACATTCAGTACTTC.

In regard to this clone: The sample carries other DNA sequences with the same CDR3. The chain carries TRBV29-1 and TRBJ1-2; TRBD1 is a possible D gene (5 bases). This CDR3 region has 13 residues. Trimming shortened V by 1 base and J by 2 bases, and 8 bases separated the two germline ends. The V gene's germline CDR1 is SQVTM and CDR2 ANQGSEA. CDR3 DNA: TGCAGCGTTGAAGGGGGCGGGAACTATGGCTACACCTTC. Its protein is CSVEGGGNYGYTF.

The rearrangement links TRBV7-9 to TRBJ2-5, with unresolved D. The V end was cut by 1 base, the J end by 12 bases, with 12 bases between. This CDR3 has 12 residues. CDR1 is SEHNR, CDR2 FQNEAQ, per germline (reference sequence). The CDR3 coding sequence is TGTGCCAGCAGCTTAGGGATCGGATCGGAGTACTTC. Its protein is CASSLGIGSEYF.

V gene TRBV28 combines with J gene TRBJ1-3; the D is unclear. V was shortened by 1 base and J by 1 base, with 5 bases between the two germline ends. CDR3 length: 14 amino acids. Germline-derived CDR1 and CDR2 are MDHEN and SYDVKM. In DNA form, the CDR3 reads TGTGCCAGCAGTTTATCCGGATCTGGAAACACCATATATTTT. The encoded protein is CASSLSGSGNTIYF.

The chain uses TRBV6-5 and TRBJ1-2; D gene ambiguous. The V and J ends lost 2 bases and 3 bases respectively, with 7 bases between them. CDR3 length: 13 amino acids. The germline CDR1 and CDR2 sequences are MNHEY and SVGAGI. The CDR3 protein is CASSYGPDYGYTF. Written as DNA, the CDR3 is TGTGCCAGCAGTTACGGGCCAGACTATGGCTACACCTTC.